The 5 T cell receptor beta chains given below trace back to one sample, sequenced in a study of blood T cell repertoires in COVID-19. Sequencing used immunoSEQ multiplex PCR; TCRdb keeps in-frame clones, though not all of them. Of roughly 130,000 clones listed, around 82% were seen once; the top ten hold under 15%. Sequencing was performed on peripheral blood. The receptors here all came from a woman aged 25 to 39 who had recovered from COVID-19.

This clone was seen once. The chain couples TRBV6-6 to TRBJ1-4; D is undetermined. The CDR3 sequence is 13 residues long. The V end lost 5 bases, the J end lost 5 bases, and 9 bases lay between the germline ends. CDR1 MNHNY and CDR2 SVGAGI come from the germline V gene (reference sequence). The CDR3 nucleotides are TGTGCCAGCAGTCTTACGGTAAATGAAAAACTGTTTTTT. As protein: CASSLTVNEKLFF.

The CDR3 sequence is CASSQGRGGLTDTQYF. As DNA, the CDR3 is TGTGCCAGCAGCCAAGGTCGGGGGGGACTAACAGATACGCAGTATTTT. The gene calls are TRBV4-2 and TRBJ2-3; 8 nucleotides line up with TRBD2. V lost 1 base, J lost 3 bases, and 6 bases stayed unmatched. Germline CDR1 reads LGHNA; CDR2 reads YNFKEQ. The CDR3 totals 16 residues.

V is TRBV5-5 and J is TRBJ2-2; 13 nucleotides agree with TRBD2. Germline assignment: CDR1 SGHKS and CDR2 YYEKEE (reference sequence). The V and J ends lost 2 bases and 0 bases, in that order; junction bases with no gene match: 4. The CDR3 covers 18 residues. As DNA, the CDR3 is TGTGCCAGCAGCTTTAGACTAGCGGGAGGTACGAACACCGGGGAGCTGTTTTTT. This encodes CASSFRLAGGTNTGELFF.

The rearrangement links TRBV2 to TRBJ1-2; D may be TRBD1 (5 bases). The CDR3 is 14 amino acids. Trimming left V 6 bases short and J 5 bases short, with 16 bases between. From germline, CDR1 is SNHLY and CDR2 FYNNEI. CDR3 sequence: CASRTVNDGYGYTF. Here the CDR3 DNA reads TGTGCCAGCAGGACAGTTAATGATGGTTATGGCTACACCTTC.

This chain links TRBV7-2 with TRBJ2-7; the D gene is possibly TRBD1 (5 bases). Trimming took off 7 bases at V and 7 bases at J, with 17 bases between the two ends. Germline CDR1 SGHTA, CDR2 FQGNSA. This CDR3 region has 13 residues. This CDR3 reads CASMLSTQGEQYF. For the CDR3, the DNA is TGTGCCAGCATGTTATCGACTCAGGGAGAGCAGTACTTC.